This TCR beta chain comes out of a study of STAT5B mutations in CD4+ large granular lymphocyte leukemia. Clones were sequenced by immunoSEQ multiplex PCR, and TCRdb holds only the in-frame ones, with some missing. The sample includes about 30,000 clones, about 77% of them seen just once. From germline, CDR1 is SGHKS and CDR2 YYEKEE (reference sequence). The CDR3 extends over 14 amino acids. V shed 1 base, J shed 4 bases, and the junction held 3 bases outside the gene matches. The chain is built from TRBV5-5 and TRBJ1-1; 8 bases agree with TRBD1. Sequencing was carried out using CD4+ T cells from blood buffy coats. The TCR was taken from a human donor in good health. As DNA, the CDR3 is TGTGCCAGCAGCTTGACAGGGGGGATCACTGAAGCTTTCTTT. Its protein is CASSLTGGITEAFF.